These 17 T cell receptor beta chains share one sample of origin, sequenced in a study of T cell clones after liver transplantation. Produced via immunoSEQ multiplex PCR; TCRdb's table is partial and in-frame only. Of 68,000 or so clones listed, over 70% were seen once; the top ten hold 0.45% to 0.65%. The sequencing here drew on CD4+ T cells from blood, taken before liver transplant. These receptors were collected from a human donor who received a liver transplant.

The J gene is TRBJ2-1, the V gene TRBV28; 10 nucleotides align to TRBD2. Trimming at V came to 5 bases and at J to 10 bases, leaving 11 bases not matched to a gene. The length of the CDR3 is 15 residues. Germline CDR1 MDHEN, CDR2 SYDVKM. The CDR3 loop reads CASSTLAGALREQFF. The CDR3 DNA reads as TGTGCCAGCAGTACTCTAGCGGGGGCCTTACGAGAGCAGTTCTTC.

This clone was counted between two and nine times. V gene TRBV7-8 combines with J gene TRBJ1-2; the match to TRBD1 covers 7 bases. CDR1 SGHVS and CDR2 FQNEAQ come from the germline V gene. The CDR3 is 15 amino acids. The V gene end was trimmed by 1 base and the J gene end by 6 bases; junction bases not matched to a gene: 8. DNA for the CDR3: TGTGCCAGCAGCTTAGAGGGGGCGCGGAAGAATGGCTACACCTTC. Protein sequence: CASSLEGARKNGYTF.

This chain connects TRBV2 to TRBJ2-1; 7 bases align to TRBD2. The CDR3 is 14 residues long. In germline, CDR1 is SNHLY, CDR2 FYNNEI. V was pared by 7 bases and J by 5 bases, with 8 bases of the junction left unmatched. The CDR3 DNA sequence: TGTGCCAGCATAAGAAGCGGGAATAACAATGAGCAGTTCTTC. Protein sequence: CASIRSGNNNEQFF.

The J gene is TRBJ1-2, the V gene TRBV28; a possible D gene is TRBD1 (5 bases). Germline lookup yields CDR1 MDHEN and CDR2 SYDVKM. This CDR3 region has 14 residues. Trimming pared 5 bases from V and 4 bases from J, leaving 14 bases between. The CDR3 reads CASSQAGWGYGYTF. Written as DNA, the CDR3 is TGTGCCAGCAGTCAAGCAGGGTGGGGCTATGGCTACACCTTC.

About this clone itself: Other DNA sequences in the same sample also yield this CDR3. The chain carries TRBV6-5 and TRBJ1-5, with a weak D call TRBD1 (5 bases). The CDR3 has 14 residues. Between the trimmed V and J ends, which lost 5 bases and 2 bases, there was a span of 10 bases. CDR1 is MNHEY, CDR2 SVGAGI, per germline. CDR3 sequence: CASSSRGGNQPQHF. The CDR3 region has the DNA TGTGCCAGCAGTAGCCGAGGGGGCAATCAGCCCCAGCATTTT.

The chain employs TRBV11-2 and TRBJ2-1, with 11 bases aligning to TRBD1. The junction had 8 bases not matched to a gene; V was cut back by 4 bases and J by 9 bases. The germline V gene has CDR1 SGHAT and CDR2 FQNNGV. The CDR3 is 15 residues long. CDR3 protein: CASSSRDRGILEQFF. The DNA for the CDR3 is TGTGCCAGCAGCTCCCGGGACAGGGGGATTCTTGAGCAGTTCTTC.

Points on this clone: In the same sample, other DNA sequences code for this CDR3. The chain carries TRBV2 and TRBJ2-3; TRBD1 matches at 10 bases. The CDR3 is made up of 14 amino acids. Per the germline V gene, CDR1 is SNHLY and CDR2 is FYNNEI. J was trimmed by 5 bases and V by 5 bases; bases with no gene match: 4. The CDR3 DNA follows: TGTGCCAGCAGTTCTCGGGACAGGGGAGATACGCAGTATTTT. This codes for CASSSRDRGDTQYF.

The CDR3 reads CASQGAYEQYF. In nucleotides, the CDR3 is TGCGCCAGCCAGGGAGCCTACGAGCAGTACTTC. The V and J genes are TRBV10-2 and TRBJ2-7, with D possibly called TRBD1 or TRBD2 (5 bases each). The CDR3 spans 11 residues. Trimming removed 8 bases from V and 2 bases from J, with 7 bases in between. Germline V gene sequence: CDR1 WSHSY, CDR2 SAAADI.

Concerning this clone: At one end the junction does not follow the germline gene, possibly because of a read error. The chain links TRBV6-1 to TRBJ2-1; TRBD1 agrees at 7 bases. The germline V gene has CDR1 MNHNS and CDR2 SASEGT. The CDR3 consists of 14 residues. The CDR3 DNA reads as TGTGCCAGCAGGGAAGGGGACAGATACAATGAGCAGTTCTTC. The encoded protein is CASREGDRYNEQFF.

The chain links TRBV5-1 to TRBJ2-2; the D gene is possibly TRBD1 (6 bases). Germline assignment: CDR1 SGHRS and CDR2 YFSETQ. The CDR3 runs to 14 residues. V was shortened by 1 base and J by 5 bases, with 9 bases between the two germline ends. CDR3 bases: TGCGCCAGCAGCTTGACGGGACAAACCGGGGAGCTGTTTTTT. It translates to CASSLTGQTGELFF. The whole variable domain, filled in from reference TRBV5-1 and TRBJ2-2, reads KAGVTQTPRYLIKTRGQQVTLSCSPISGHRSVSWYQQTPGQGLQFLFEYFSETQRNKGNFPGRFSGRQFSNSRSEMNVSTLELGDSALYLCASSLTGQTGELFFGEGSRLTVL.

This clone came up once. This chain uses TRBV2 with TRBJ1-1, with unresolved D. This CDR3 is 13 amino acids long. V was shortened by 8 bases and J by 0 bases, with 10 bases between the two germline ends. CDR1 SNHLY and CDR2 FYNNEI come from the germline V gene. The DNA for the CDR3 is TGTGCCAGCTGTTTTGGGGTGAACACTGAAGCTTTCTTT. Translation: CASCFGVNTEAFF.

The CDR3 DNA reads as TGTGCCAGCAGCCTCGGTATCCACTACGAGCAGTACTTC. Encoded protein: CASSLGIHYEQYF. The genes are TRBV7-2 and TRBJ2-7, with D unclear. This CDR3 has 13 residues. Trimming took off 5 bases at V and 3 bases at J, with 11 bases between the two ends. Germline V gene data show CDR1 as SGHTA and CDR2 as FQGNSA.

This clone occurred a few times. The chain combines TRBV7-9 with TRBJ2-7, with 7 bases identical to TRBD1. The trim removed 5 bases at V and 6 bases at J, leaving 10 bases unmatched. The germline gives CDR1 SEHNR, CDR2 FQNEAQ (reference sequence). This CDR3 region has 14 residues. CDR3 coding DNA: TGTGCCAGCAGCCTCCAGACAGGGAAAGGCGAGCAGTACTTC. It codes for CASSLQTGKGEQYF.

This chain's CDR3 is CASSPGRAFADTQYF. CDR3 sequence (DNA): TGTGCCAGCAGCCCGGGACGAGCGTTTGCAGATACGCAGTATTTT. This sequence joins TRBV11-2 and TRBJ2-3, with D perhaps given as TRBD1 or TRBD2 (5 bases each). The CDR3 loop spans 15 amino acids. V lost 5 bases, J lost 4 bases, and 16 bases lay in between. Germline assignment: CDR1 SGHAT and CDR2 FQNNGV.

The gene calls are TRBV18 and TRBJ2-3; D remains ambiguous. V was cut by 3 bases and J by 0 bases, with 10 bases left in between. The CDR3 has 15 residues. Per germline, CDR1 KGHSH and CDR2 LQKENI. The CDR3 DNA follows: TGTGCCAGCTCACCTCGGTCGTCGAGCACAGATACGCAGTATTTT. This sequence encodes CASSPRSSSTDTQYF.

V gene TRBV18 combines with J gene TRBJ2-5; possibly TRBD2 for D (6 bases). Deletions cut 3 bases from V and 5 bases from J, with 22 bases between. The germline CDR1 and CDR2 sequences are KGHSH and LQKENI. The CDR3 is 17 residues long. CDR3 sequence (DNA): TGTGCCAGCTCACCGGTAGCGGTATCGGGAGTTGGGGAGACCCAGTACTTC. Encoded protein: CASSPVAVSGVGETQYF.

CDR3 DNA sequence: TGTGCCAGCAGTTACCTCCGGGGCACTTCTAACTATGGCTACACCTTC. Translated, it gives CASSYLRGTSNYGYTF. The gene calls are TRBV6-5 and TRBJ1-2; D possibly corresponds to TRBD1 (5 bases). The germline V gene has CDR1 MNHEY and CDR2 SVGAGI. V lost 2 bases and J 0 bases, leaving 13 bases between the germline ends. The CDR3 extends over 16 amino acids.